Each of the 3 T cell receptor beta chains below was sequenced from the same sample in a study of blood T cell repertoires in COVID-19. Assay used: immunoSEQ multiplex PCR; TCRdb lists only in-frame clones, some missing. The sample contains about 210,000 clones, about 87% of which appear only once. Material: PBMCs or T cells enriched from blood (not recorded which). These receptors all stem from a man aged 18 to 29 with acute COVID-19.

This clone was counted a few times. The chain recombines TRBV29-1 with TRBJ1-1; 7 bases agree with TRBD1. This CDR3 contains 14 residues. The junction had 9 bases not matched to a gene; V was cut back by 4 bases and J by 4 bases. Germline V lookup: CDR1 SQVTM, CDR2 ANQGSEA. CDR3 residues: CSVGVEGAGTEAFF. In DNA, the CDR3 is TGCAGCGTTGGGGTCGAGGGGGCGGGCACTGAAGCTTTCTTT.

The chain has TRBV6-2 or TRBV6-3 and TRBJ2-3, with 7 bases fitting TRBD2. The CDR3 runs to 13 residues. The J segment lost 6 bases and the V segment lost 5 bases, leaving 5 bases of the junction unmatched. Germline V gene sequence: CDR1 MNHEY, CDR2 SVGEGT. The CDR3 is CASSLRRGDTQYF. The CDR3 bases are TGTGCCAGCAGTCTACGGCGGGGGGATACGCAGTATTTT.

The chain couples TRBV4-1 to TRBJ1-2; D is unresolved. This CDR3 contains 19 residues. The germline V and J ends were trimmed by 3 bases and 1 base, with 24 bases remaining between them. CDR1 is MGHRA, CDR2 YSYEKL, per germline. CDR3 sequence reads: CASSHGRSPGHLLNYGYTF. In DNA, the CDR3 is TGCGCCAGCAGCCATGGTCGGTCTCCAGGTCACCTCCTTAACTATGGCTACACCTTC.